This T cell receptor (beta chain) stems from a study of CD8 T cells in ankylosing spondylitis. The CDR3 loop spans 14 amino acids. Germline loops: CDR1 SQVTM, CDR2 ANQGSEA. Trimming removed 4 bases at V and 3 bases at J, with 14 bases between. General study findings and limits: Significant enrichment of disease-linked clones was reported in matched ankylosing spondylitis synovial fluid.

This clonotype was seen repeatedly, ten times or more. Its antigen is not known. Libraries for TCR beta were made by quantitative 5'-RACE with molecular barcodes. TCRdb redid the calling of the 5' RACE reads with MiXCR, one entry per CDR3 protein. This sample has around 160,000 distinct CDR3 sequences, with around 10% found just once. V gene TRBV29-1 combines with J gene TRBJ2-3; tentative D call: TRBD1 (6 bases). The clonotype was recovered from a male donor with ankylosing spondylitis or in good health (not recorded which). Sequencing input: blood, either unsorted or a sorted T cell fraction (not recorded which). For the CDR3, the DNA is TGCAGCGTTGGGGACACCCTTTCGACAGATACGCAGTATTTT. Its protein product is CSVGDTLSTDTQYF.